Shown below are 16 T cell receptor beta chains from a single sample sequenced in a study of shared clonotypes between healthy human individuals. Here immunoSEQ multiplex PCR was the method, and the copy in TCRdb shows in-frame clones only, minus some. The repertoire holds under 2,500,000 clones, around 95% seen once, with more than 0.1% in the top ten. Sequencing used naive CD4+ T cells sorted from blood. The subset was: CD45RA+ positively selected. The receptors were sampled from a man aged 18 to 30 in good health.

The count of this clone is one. CDR3 bases: TGTGCCAGCACCGGGGTAGCGGGAGTTACCTACGAGCAGTACTTC. It translates to CASTGVAGVTYEQYF. The chain links TRBV7-2 to TRBJ2-7; 9 bases are a match to TRBD2. Trimming cost V 7 bases and J 2 bases; bases outside gene matches: 9. Germline V gene sequence: CDR1 SGHTA, CDR2 FQGNSA. This CDR3 contains 15 residues.

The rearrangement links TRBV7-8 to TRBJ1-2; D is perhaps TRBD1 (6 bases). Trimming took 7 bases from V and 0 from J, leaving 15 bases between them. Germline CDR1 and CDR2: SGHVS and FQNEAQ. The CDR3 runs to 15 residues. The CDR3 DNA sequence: TGTGCCAGCACTAAGGGACAACAAGCTAACTATGGCTACACCTTC. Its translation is CASTKGQQANYGYTF.

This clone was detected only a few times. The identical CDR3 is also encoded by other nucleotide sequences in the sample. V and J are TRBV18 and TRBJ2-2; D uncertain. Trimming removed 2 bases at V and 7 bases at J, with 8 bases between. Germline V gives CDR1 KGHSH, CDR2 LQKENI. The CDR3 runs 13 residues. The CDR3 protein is CASSPRDGGELFF. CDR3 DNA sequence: TGTGCCAGCTCACCAAGGGATGGCGGGGAGCTGTTTTTT.

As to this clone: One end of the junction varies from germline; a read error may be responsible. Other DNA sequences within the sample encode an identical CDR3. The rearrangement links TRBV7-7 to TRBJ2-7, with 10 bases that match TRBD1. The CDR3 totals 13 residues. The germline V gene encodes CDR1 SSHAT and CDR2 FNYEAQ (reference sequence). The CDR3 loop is CASSPGQGYEQYF. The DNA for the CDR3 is TGTGCTAGCAGCCCGGGACAGGGGTACGAGCAGTACTTC.

The CDR3 region is CASSPERRSTDTQYF. The DNA of the CDR3 is TGTGCCAGCAGTCCCGAACGGCGGAGCACAGATACGCAGTATTTT. This chain connects TRBV6-6 to TRBJ2-3, with no clear D. Germline CDR1 is MNHNY and CDR2 is SVGAGI (reference sequence). This CDR3 region has 15 residues. V was pared by 5 bases and J by 0 bases, with 12 bases between.

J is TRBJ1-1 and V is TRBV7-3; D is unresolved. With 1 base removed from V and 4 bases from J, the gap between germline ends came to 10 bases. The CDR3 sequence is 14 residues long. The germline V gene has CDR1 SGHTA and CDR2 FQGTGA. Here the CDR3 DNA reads TGTGCCAGCAGCTTAATGCCAGGAGGCACTGAAGCTTTCTTT. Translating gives CASSLMPGGTEAFF.

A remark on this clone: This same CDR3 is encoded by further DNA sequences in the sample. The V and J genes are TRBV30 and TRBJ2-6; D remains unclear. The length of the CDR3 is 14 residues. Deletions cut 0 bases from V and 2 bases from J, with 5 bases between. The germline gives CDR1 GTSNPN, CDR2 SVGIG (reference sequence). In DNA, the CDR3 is TGTGCCTGGAGTGTAGTTCCTGGGGCCAACGTCCTGACTTTC. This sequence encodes CAWSVVPGANVLTF.

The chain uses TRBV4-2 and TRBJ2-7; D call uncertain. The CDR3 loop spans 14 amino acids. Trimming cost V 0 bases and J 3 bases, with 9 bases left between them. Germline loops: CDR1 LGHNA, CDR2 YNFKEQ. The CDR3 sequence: CASSQDSTNYEQYF. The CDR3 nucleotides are TGTGCCAGCAGCCAAGATTCGACAAACTACGAGCAGTACTTC.

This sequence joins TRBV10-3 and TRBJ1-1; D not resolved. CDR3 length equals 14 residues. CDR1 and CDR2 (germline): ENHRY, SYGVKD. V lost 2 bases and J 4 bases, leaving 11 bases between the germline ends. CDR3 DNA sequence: TGTGCCATCAGTGAGGATTTAGGATCCACTGAAGCTTTCTTT. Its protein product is CAISEDLGSTEAFF.

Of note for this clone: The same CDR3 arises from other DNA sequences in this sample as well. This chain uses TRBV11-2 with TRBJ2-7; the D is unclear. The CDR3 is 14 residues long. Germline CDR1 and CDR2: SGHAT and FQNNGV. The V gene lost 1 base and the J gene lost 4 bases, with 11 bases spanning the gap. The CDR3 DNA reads TGTGCCAGCAGCTTAGGGGATGGGCCTTACGAGCAGTACTTC. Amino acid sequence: CASSLGDGPYEQYF.

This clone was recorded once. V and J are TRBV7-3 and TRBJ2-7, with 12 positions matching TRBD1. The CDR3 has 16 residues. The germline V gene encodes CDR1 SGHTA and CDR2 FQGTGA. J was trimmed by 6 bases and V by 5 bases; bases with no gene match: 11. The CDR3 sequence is CASSPTEGTGGSEQYF. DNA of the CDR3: TGTGCCAGCAGCCCGACCGAAGGGACAGGGGGCAGCGAGCAGTACTTC.

The chain's CDR3 is CASSQEWQGSSPLHF. CDR3 DNA sequence: TGTGCCAGCAGCCAAGAGTGGCAGGGAAGTTCACCCCTCCACTTT. V gene TRBV14 combines with J gene TRBJ1-6, with D perhaps TRBD1 (5 bases). Germline V gene data show CDR1 as SGHDN and CDR2 as FVKESK. CDR3 size: 15 residues. Trimming left V 0 bases short and J 9 bases short, with 12 bases between.

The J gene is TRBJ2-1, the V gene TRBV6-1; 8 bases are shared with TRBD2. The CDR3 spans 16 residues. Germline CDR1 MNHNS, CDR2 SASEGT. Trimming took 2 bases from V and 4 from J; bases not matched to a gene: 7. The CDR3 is CASSEPGTSRYNEQFF. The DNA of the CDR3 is TGTGCCAGCAGTGAACCCGGGACTAGTCGTTACAATGAGCAGTTCTTC.

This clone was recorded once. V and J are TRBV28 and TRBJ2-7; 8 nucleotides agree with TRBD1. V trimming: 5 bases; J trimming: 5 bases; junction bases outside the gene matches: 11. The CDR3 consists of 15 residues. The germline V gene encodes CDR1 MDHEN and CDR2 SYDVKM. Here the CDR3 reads CASSPPAGTGHEQYF. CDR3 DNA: TGTGCCAGCAGTCCCCCAGCAGGGACAGGTCACGAGCAGTACTTC.

Here the CDR3 reads CSGKKANTEAFF. Written as DNA, the CDR3 is TGCAGCGGAAAAAAAGCGAACACTGAAGCTTTCTTT. The chain has TRBV29-1 and TRBJ1-1; D ambiguous. V was cut by 7 bases and J by 1 base, with 10 bases left in between. CDR1 is SQVTM and CDR2 is ANQGSEA in the germline V gene. The CDR3 loop spans 12 amino acids.

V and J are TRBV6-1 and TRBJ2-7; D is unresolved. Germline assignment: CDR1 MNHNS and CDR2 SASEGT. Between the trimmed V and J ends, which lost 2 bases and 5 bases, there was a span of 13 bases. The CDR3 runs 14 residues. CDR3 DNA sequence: TGTGCCAGCAGTGAAATAGGTCCCCCTAACGAGCAGTACTTC. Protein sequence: CASSEIGPPNEQYF.